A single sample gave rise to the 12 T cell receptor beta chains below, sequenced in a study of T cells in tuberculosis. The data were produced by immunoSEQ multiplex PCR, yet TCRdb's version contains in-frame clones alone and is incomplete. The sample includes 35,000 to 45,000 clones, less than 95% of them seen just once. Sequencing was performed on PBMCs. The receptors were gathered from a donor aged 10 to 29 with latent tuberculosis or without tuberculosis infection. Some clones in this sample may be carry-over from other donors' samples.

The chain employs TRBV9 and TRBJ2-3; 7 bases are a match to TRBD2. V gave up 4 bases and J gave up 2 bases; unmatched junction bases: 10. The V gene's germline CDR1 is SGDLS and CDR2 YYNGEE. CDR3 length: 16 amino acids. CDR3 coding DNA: TGTGCCAGCAGCTTAGGGCCGGGAGGAACCACAGATACGCAGTATTTT. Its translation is CASSLGPGGTTDTQYF. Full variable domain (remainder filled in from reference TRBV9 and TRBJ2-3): DSGVTQTPKHLITATGQRVTLRCSPRSGDLSVYWYQQSLDQGLQFLIQYYNGEERAKGNILERFSAQQFPDLHSELNLSSLELGDSALYFCASSLGPGGTTDTQYFGPGTRLTVL.

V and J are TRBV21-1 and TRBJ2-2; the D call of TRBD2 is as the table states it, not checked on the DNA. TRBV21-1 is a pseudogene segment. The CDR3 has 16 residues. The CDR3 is CASSAGEVSKTGELFF. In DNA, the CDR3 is TGTGCCAGCAGTGCGGGGGAGGTTAGTAAAACCGGGGAGCTGTTTTTT.

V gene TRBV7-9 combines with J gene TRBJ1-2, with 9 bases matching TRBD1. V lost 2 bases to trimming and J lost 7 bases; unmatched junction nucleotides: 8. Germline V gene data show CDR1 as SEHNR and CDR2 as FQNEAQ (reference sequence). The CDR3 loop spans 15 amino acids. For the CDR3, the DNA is TGTGCCAGCAGCTTACCGGGACAGGGTAGAAGTGGCTACACCTTC. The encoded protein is CASSLPGQGRSGYTF.

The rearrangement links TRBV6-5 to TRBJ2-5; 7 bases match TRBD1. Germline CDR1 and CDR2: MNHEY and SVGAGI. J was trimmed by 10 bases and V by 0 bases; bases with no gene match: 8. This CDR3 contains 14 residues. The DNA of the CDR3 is TGTGCCAGCAGTTACTCGGGGACAGCCGTCGTCCAGTACTTC. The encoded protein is CASSYSGTAVVQYF.

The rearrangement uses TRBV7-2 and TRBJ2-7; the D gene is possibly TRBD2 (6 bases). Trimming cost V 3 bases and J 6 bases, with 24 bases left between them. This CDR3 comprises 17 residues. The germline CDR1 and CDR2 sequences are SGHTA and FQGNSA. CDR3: CASSFFNVGGVSTEQYF. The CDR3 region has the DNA TGTGCCAGCAGCTTTTTTAACGTCGGCGGGGTTTCCACCGAGCAGTACTTC.

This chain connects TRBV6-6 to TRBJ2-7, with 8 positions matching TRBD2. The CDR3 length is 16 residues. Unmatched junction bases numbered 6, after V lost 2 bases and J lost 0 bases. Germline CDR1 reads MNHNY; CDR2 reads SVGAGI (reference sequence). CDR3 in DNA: TGTGCCAGCAGTTACGCTCCGGGAGGGGTCTCCTACGAGCAGTACTTC. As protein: CASSYAPGGVSYEQYF.

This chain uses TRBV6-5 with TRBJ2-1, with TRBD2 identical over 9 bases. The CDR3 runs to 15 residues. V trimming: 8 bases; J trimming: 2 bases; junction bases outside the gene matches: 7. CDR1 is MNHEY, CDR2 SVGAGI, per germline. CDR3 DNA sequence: TGTGCCAGCCAGCGGGGGGCCTCCGCCTACAATGAGCAGTTCTTC. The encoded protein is CASQRGASAYNEQFF.

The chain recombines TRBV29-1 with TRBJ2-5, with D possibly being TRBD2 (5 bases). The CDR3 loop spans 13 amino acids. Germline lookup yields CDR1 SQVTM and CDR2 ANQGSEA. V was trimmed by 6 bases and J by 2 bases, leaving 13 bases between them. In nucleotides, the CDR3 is TGCAGCGTCGAGGGAAAAGGGCAAGAGACCCAGTACTTC. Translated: CSVEGKGQETQYF.

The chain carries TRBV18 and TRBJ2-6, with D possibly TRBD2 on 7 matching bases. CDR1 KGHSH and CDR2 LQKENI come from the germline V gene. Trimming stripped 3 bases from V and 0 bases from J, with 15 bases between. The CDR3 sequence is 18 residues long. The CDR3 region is CASSPRGRGASGANVLTF. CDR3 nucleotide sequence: TGTGCCAGCTCACCCCGAGGGAGGGGGGCCTCTGGGGCCAACGTCCTGACTTTC. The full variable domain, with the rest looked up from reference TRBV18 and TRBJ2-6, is NAGVMQNPRHLVRRRGQEARLRCSPMKGHSHVYWYRQLPEEGLKFMVYLQKENIIDESGMPKERFSAEFPKEGPSILRIQQVVRGDSAAYFCASSPRGRGASGANVLTFGAGSRLTVL.

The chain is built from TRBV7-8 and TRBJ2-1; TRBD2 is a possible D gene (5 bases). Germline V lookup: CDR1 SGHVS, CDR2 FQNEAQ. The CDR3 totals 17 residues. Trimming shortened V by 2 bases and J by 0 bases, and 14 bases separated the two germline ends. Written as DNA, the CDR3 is TGTGCCAGCAGCTTACTCTCGAGCGGAAGCTCCTACAATGAGCAGTTCTTC. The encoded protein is CASSLLSSGSSYNEQFF.

The CDR3 is CASSSRDRDRDTQYF. DNA of the CDR3: TGTGCCAGCAGTTCCCGGGACAGGGATAGAGATACGCAGTATTTT. J is TRBJ2-3 and V is TRBV28; 9 nucleotides match TRBD1. Germline CDR1 and CDR2: MDHEN and SYDVKM. V trimming: 4 bases; J trimming: 5 bases; junction bases outside the gene matches: 7. The CDR3 has 15 amino acids.

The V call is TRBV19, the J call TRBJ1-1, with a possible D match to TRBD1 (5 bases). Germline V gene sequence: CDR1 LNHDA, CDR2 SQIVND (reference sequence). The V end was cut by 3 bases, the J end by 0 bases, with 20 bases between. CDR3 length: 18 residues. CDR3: CASSIPVPQGALNTEAFF. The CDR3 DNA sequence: TGTGCCAGTAGTATTCCCGTCCCTCAAGGGGCTTTGAACACTGAAGCTTTCTTT. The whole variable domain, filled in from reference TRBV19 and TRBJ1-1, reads DGGITQSPKYLFRKEGQNVTLSCEQNLNHDAMYWYRQDPGQGLRLIYYSQIVNDFQKGDIAEGYSVSREKKESFPLTVTSAQKNPTAFYLCASSIPVPQGALNTEAFFGQGTRLTVV.